This TCR beta chain originates from a study of radiotherapy plus CTLA-4 blockade in lung cancer. Assay: immunoSEQ multiplex PCR; the TCRdb copy retains only in-frame clones and omits some. This sample has roughly 120,000 clones, with over 65% found just once. Note on this clone: The antigen remains undetermined.

Chemo-refractory metastatic non-small-cell lung cancer patients underwent focal radiation alongside CTLA-4 blockade with ipilimumab. CDR1 LNHDA and CDR2 SQIVND come from the germline V gene (reference sequence). V lost 7 bases to trimming and J lost 6 bases; unmatched junction nucleotides: 11. The CDR3 is made up of 15 amino acids. Broader study findings: After radiotherapy and ipilimumab, tumor-derived clones expanded in peripheral blood.

This chain links TRBV19 with TRBJ1-4; 7 bases fit TRBD1. The sequencing here drew on peripheral blood, taken from a patient treated with radiotherapy plus ipilimumab. This receptor was taken from a human donor with non-small cell lung cancer that progressed on radiotherapy plus ipilimumab. Some clones in this sample may be carry-over from other donors' samples. This CDR3 reads CASNRQGNYHEKLFF. In DNA, the CDR3 is TGTGCCAGTAATCGACAGGGAAATTACCATGAAAAACTGTTTTTT.